This record looks at one TCR beta chain sequence and its context. The sample belongs to a study of blood T cell repertoires in COVID-19. About the research overall: Collection of acute and convalescent COVID-19 samples took place in the United States, Italy and Spain. The cDNA or gDNA used as material had been derived from T cells, B-cell-depleted T cells, or PBMCs.

Authors' processing steps: Quantification of nucleated cells was approximated via reference gene primer amplification. The protocol was immunoSEQ multiplex PCR, while the TCRdb copy is restricted to in-frame clones and leaves out a portion. V, J and clone size reflect that table, while D and trimming were determined from the DNA. The table shows fewer than 130,000 clones, with roughly 79% occurring only once. The sample comprised peripheral blood. This sequence originates from an elderly woman with active or convalescent COVID-19.

The CDR3 here is CASSYFRGYGYTF. The CDR3 DNA reads TGTGCCAGCAGTTATTTCAGGGGCTATGGCTACACCTTC. The chain links TRBV6-5 to TRBJ1-2; maybe TRBD1 (6 bases). This CDR3 is built from 13 residues. Germline V gene sequence: CDR1 MNHEY, CDR2 SVGAGI. The ends were cut back, 3 bases at V and 4 bases at J, with 9 bases in the middle.